One sample yielded the 30 T cell receptor beta chains listed below, sequenced in a study of blood T cells in healthy people across ages. The second PCR ran about 6 to 12 cycles with a sample-barcoded 5' primer and J-beta primers. TCRdb ran MiXCR on the 5' RACE reads and lists one entry per CDR3 protein. The sample carries fewer than 700,000 distinct CDR3 sequences, around two fifths recorded once. Sequencing was carried out using blood. Receptor source: an elderly man in good health.

This clonotype showed up just once. The germline gene is not matched at one end of the junction; a read error may be the cause. The chain links TRBV20-1 to TRBJ2-7, with 12 bases lining up with TRBD2. Germline CDR1 DFQATT, CDR2 SNEGSKA (reference sequence). CDR3 size: 18 residues. The CDR3 nucleotides read TGCAGTGCTAGAGATCGACTAGCGGGGGCCCTGAGCTCCGACGAGCAGTACTTC. Amino acids: CSARDRLAGALSSDEQYF.

A few counts support this clonotype. A read error may be the cause here, since a much bigger clone is one base away. The chain combines TRBV29-1 with TRBJ2-7; the D is unclear. Germline lookup yields CDR1 SQVTM and CDR2 ANQGSEA. V lost 7 bases and J lost 7, with 17 bases in between. The CDR3 extends over 12 amino acids. The CDR3 sequence is CSAILGYNEQYF. CDR3 nucleotide sequence: TGCAGCGCGATACTGGGTTACAATGAGCAGTACTTC.

There are many counts of this clonotype. The gene calls are TRBV24-1 and TRBJ2-3; D remains ambiguous. In germline, CDR1 is KGHDR, CDR2 SFDVKD. The CDR3 spans 15 residues. V gave up 3 bases and J gave up 0 bases, with 9 bases separating them. The CDR3 DNA sequence: TGTGCCACCAGTGATCCCCTGACTAGCACAGATACGCAGTATTTT. Protein product: CATSDPLTSTDTQYF.

In this sample, this clonotype turned up many times. The V gene is TRBV11-1, the J gene TRBJ2-7, with TRBD1 matching over 11 bases. J lost 7 bases, V lost 5 bases, and 10 bases had no gene match. This CDR3 is 15 amino acids long. Germline V gene lookup returns CDR1 SGHAT and CDR2 FQDESV (reference sequence). In DNA form, the CDR3 reads TGTGCCAGCAGCCCAGGACAGGGGGCGTCTTGGGAGCAGTACTTC. Residues: CASSPGQGASWEQYF.

The V call is TRBV4-2, the J call TRBJ2-5, with unresolved D. V shed 0 bases and J shed 2 bases, with 10 bases lying between them. The CDR3 is 15 residues long. CDR1 and CDR2 (germline): LGHNA, YNFKEQ. CDR3 DNA: TGTGCCAGCAGCCAAGATTCCTCGCGGCAAGAGACCCAGTACTTC. Amino acid sequence: CASSQDSSRQETQYF.

The chain recombines TRBV14 with TRBJ2-1; TRBD2 agrees at 7 bases. The CDR3 consists of 19 residues. The germline CDR1 and CDR2 sequences are SGHDN and FVKESK. The V gene end was trimmed by 4 bases and the J gene end by 4 bases; junction bases not matched to a gene: 19. CDR3 sequence (DNA): TGTGCCAGCAGCCCTTTGGGCAGTGGCGGGAGTGCAAGGTACAATGAGCAGTTCTTC. This sequence encodes CASSPLGSGGSARYNEQFF.

This clonotype was detected a few times. This chain joins TRBV6-1 and TRBJ1-2; D is unclear. The CDR3 extends over 14 amino acids. CDR1 and CDR2 from the germline V gene are MNHNS and SASEGT. Deletions cut 4 bases from V and 0 bases from J, with 9 bases between. The CDR3 is CASSVEVANYGYTF. As DNA, the CDR3 is TGTGCCAGCAGTGTGGAAGTAGCTAACTATGGCTACACCTTC.

This sequence joins TRBV7-2 and TRBJ2-7; D might be TRBD2 (5 bases). The J call may be wrong; the DNA end is better matched by TRBJ2-5. The germline V gene encodes CDR1 SGHTA and CDR2 FQGNSA. The CDR3 covers 14 residues. CDR3 region: CASSLKGGLETQYF. The CDR3 DNA reads TGTGCCAGCAGCTTGAAAGGAGGTCTGGAGACCCAGTACTTC.

The sample holds a few counts of this clonotype. The chain employs TRBV15 and TRBJ2-1, with TRBD2 matching 9 bases. Germline CDR1 reads LNHNV; CDR2 reads YYDKDF (reference sequence). This CDR3 spans 16 amino acids. Trimming took 0 bases from V and 6 from J; bases not matched to a gene: 6. As DNA, the CDR3 is TGTGCCACCAGCAGAGAAAGGGCGGGAGGGGGCAATGAGCAGTTCTTC. Its translation: CATSRERAGGGNEQFF.

A few counts support this clonotype. This rearrangement joins TRBV7-2 to TRBJ2-5; D perhaps matches TRBD1 (6 bases). The CDR3 spans 14 residues. V was trimmed by 7 bases and J by 3 bases, leaving 15 bases between them. The V gene's germline CDR1 is SGHTA and CDR2 FQGNSA. CDR3 amino acids: CASTIGAGEETQYF. In DNA, the CDR3 is TGTGCCAGCACCATTGGGGCAGGGGAAGAGACCCAGTACTTC.

The genes are TRBV6-1 and TRBJ2-1; tentative D call: TRBD1 (6 bases). The CDR3 is made up of 19 amino acids. Trimming left V 7 bases short and J 4 bases short, with 29 bases between. Germline assignment: CDR1 MNHNS and CDR2 SASEGT. CDR3 in DNA: TGTGCCAGCACACAAAAAACTGGGGCAGGGACAAGCAGGTACAATGAGCAGTTCTTC. Its translation: CASTQKTGAGTSRYNEQFF.

The sample holds a few counts of this clonotype. For the CDR3, the DNA is TGTGCCAGCAGCTTAATGTCAGGGCGGTCTGGGGCCAACGTCCTGACTTTC. Its protein product is CASSLMSGRSGANVLTF. The genes are TRBV7-6 and TRBJ2-6; perhaps TRBD1 as D (5 bases). Germline V CDR1 and CDR2: SGHVS, FNYEAQ. There are 17 residues in the CDR3. The ends were cut back, 2 bases at V and 1 base at J, with 12 bases in the middle.

This clonotype appeared many times. The V call is TRBV12-3 or TRBV12-4, the J call TRBJ2-3, with a weak D call TRBD1 (8 bases). Between the trimmed V and J ends, which lost 5 bases and 4 bases, there was a span of 13 bases. The CDR3 has 14 amino acids. The DNA of the CDR3 is TGTGCCAGCAGTACAACAGGGGGGGCAGATACGCAGTATTTT. This sequence encodes CASSTTGGADTQYF.

V is TRBV7-2 and J is TRBJ1-2; 8 bases are a match to TRBD1. The trim removed 5 bases at V and 6 bases at J, leaving 8 bases unmatched. Looked up from germline, CDR1 is SGHTA and CDR2 is FQGNSA. The CDR3 loop spans 14 amino acids. In DNA form, the CDR3 reads TGTGCCAGCAGCGTAACGCAGGGGGCAAATGGCTACACCTTC. Translation: CASSVTQGANGYTF.

This chain uses TRBV7-2 with TRBJ1-6; D gene uncertain. In germline, CDR1 is SGHTA, CDR2 FQGNSA. There are 16 residues in the CDR3. Trimming cost V 3 bases and J 4 bases, with 13 bases left between them. CDR3 amino acids: CASSFTETSYNSPLHF. CDR3 sequence (DNA): TGTGCCAGCAGCTTCACCGAGACATCTTATAATTCACCCCTCCACTTT.

This clonotype occurred a few times. The V call is TRBV5-1, the J call TRBJ2-1; no clear D gene. The CDR3 consists of 16 residues. The germline CDR1 and CDR2 sequences are SGHRS and YFSETQ. Trimming stripped 0 bases from V and 7 bases from J, with 17 bases between. The CDR3 bases are TGCGCCAGCAGCTTGGATGTTACGGCCAGTGGGAATGAGCAGTTCTTC. This translates into CASSLDVTASGNEQFF.

V gene TRBV5-5 combines with J gene TRBJ2-2, with a possible D match to TRBD2 (5 bases). The CDR3 is 15 amino acids. Germline CDR1 reads SGHKS; CDR2 reads YYEKEE (reference sequence). V lost 2 bases and J 1 base, leaving 9 bases between the germline ends. CDR3 bases: TGTGCCAGCAGCTTAGCGGTTCAGAACACCGGGGAGCTGTTTTTT. This sequence encodes CASSLAVQNTGELFF.

The rearrangement joins TRBV25-1 to TRBJ1-2; D ambiguous. The ends were cut back, 6 bases at V and 4 bases at J, with 15 bases in the middle. The CDR3 length is 14 residues. Germline assignment: CDR1 MGHDK and CDR2 SYGVNS. CDR3 nucleotide sequence: TGTGCCAGCAGCAAACATGACGGAGTCTATGGCTACACCTTC. As protein: CASSKHDGVYGYTF.

This clonotype appeared many times. This chain uses TRBV29-1 with TRBJ1-2; 7 nucleotides align to TRBD1. CDR1 SQVTM and CDR2 ANQGSEA come from the germline V gene. The CDR3 has 14 amino acids. V lost 7 bases to trimming and J lost 4 bases; unmatched junction nucleotides: 12. CDR3 protein: CSAYSTGNSYGYTF. Written as DNA, the CDR3 is TGCAGCGCATATTCGACAGGGAATAGCTATGGCTACACCTTC.

The table lists this clonotype with a few counts. This chain connects TRBV6-1 to TRBJ1-2; no definite D call. Germline V lookup: CDR1 MNHNS, CDR2 SASEGT. Trimming took 7 bases from V and 4 from J, leaving 7 bases between them. The CDR3 is made up of 11 amino acids. Written as DNA, the CDR3 is TGTGCCAGCACGGAAGCCTATGGCTACACCTTC. It encodes CASTEAYGYTF.

V gene TRBV7-2 combines with J gene TRBJ1-3, with D hard to call. The CDR3 runs 15 residues. V lost 4 bases and J lost 4, with 14 bases in between. Germline V gives CDR1 SGHTA, CDR2 FQGNSA. CDR3 in amino acids: CASSSDRRMGNTIYF. CDR3 sequence (DNA): TGTGCCAGCAGCTCCGACCGGCGGATGGGAAACACCATATATTTT.

This clonotype was counted ten times or more. The V call is TRBV6-1, the J call TRBJ1-2; D is ambiguous. The germline V and J ends were trimmed by 2 bases and 4 bases, with 11 bases remaining between them. CDR1 and CDR2 from the germline V gene are MNHNS and SASEGT. This CDR3 region has 14 residues. The CDR3 protein is CASSESWATYGYTF. CDR3 DNA: TGTGCCAGCAGTGAATCTTGGGCTACCTATGGCTACACCTTC.

DNA of the CDR3: TGTGCCAGCAGTTCCCTTGCGGCTAGCACAGATACGCAGTATTTT. It translates to CASSSLAASTDTQYF. The gene calls are TRBV12-3 or TRBV12-4 and TRBJ2-3; the D is unclear. The CDR3 loop spans 15 amino acids. Trimming stripped 4 bases from V and 0 bases from J, with 11 bases between.

In its sample, this clonotype was seen many times. The J gene is TRBJ1-5, the V gene TRBV18; D gene ambiguous. The V and J ends lost 8 bases and 0 bases respectively, with 8 bases between them. Germline V gene data show CDR1 as KGHSH and CDR2 as LQKENI. The CDR3 extends over 13 amino acids. The CDR3 DNA is TGTGCCAGCAGCCCAAATAGCAATCAGCCCCAGCATTTT. Amino acid sequence: CASSPNSNQPQHF.

This clonotype was observed a few times. This chain uses TRBV7-2 with TRBJ2-4; 7 positions agree with TRBD1. The J segment lost 15 bases and the V segment lost 2 bases, leaving 7 bases of the junction unmatched. CDR1 and CDR2 from the germline V gene are SGHTA and FQGNSA. The CDR3 sequence is 12 residues long. The CDR3 nucleotides read TGTGCCAGCAGCTTATCGACAGGGTCCCCGTACTTC. It yields the protein CASSLSTGSPYF.

The chain carries TRBV20-1 and TRBJ2-3; TRBD1 matches 7 bases. The CDR3 has 16 amino acids. CDR1 is DFQATT and CDR2 is SNEGSKA in the germline V gene (reference sequence). J gave up 2 bases and V 6 bases, and 14 bases lay outside the gene matches. The CDR3: CSAETGLRLVTDTQYF. DNA for the CDR3: TGCAGTGCGGAGACAGGGCTTCGGCTAGTCACAGATACGCAGTATTTT.

The V gene is TRBV5-5, the J gene TRBJ1-5; tentatively, D is TRBD1 (6 bases). The CDR3 is 16 residues long. Germline CDR1 is SGHKS and CDR2 is YYEKEE (reference sequence). V dropped 0 bases and J dropped 4 bases, with 14 bases sitting between them. The CDR3, as DNA: TGTGCCAGCAGCTTGGCCTTGGGGGGCGGGAATCAGCCCCAGCATTTT. Amino acid sequence: CASSLALGGGNQPQHF.

This clonotype was recorded once. The J gene is TRBJ2-1, the V gene TRBV29-1; 7 nucleotides line up with TRBD1. This CDR3 is built from 15 residues. Trimming removed 6 bases from V and 0 bases from J; junction bases left unmatched: 8. The germline CDR1 and CDR2 sequences are SQVTM and ANQGSEA. CDR3 nucleotide sequence: TGCAGCGTCCGTACAGGGGTGAGCTCCTACAATGAGCAGTTCTTC. It codes for CSVRTGVSSYNEQFF.

This clonotype was observed at least ten times. The genes are TRBV11-3 and TRBJ2-1; a possible D gene is TRBD1 (6 bases). V was trimmed by 1 base and J by 4 bases, leaving 11 bases between them. Germline values: CDR1 SGHNT, CDR2 YENEEA. There are 15 residues in the CDR3. This CDR3 reads CASSLGYRAYNEQFF. For the CDR3, the DNA is TGTGCCAGCAGCTTAGGTTACAGGGCTTACAATGAGCAGTTCTTC. The full variable domain, with the rest looked up from reference TRBV11-3 and TRBJ2-1, is EAGVVQSPRYKIIEKKQPVAFWCNPISGHNTLYWYLQNLGQGPELLIRYENEEAVDDSQLPKDRFSAERLKGVDSTLKIQPAELGDSAVYLCASSLGYRAYNEQFFGPGTRLTVL.

This clonotype has more than one count but fewer than ten. The V gene is TRBV7-2, the J gene TRBJ2-7, with D maybe TRBD1 (5 bases). CDR1 SGHTA and CDR2 FQGNSA come from the germline V gene. This CDR3 comprises 15 residues. The ends were cut back, 5 bases at V and 5 bases at J, with 19 bases in the middle. The DNA of the CDR3 is TGTGCCAGCAGCCCGGGTAAAGGGGCAGTCCACGAGCAGTACTTC. Translated: CASSPGKGAVHEQYF.